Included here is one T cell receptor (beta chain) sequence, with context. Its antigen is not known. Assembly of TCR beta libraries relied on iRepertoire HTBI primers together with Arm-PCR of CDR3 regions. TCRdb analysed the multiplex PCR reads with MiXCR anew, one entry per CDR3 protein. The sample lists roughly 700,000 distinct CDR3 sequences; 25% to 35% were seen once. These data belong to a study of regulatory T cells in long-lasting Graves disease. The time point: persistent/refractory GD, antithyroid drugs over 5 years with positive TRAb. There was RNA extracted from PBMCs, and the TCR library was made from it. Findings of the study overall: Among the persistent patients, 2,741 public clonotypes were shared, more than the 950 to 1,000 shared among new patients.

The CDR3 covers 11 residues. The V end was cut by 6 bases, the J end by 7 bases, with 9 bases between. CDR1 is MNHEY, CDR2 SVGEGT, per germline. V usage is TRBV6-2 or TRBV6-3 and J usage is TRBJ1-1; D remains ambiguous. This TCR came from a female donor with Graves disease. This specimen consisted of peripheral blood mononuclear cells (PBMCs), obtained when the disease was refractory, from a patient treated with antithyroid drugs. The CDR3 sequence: CASSRIGEAFF. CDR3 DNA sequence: TGTGCCAGCAGCAGAATCGGTGAAGCTTTCTTT.